This T cell receptor beta chain derives from a study of cytomegalovirus exposure and HLA in healthy donors. As for the study in general: In terms of ancestry, the Caucasian-associated cluster contained 81% of the approximately 400 genotyped donors. Points from the study as a whole: Diagnosis of cytomegalovirus status made by the classifier reportedly showed high specificity and sensitivity. In a later analysis, at a false discovery rate of 0.05, about 17,000 TCR beta sequences matched HLA alleles. A missense variant in DCLRE1C was later tied to TCR beta V- and J-gene trimming.

Use of 60 Vbeta and 13 Jbeta primers characterized the PCR. Generated by immunoSEQ multiplex PCR, the TCRdb table keeps only in-frame clones and is missing some. The sample has roughly 180,000 clones, 75% seen once. The CDR3 runs 17 residues. J was trimmed by 2 bases and V by 5 bases; bases with no gene match: 7. CDR1 and CDR2 (germline): SGHAT, FQNNGV. Points on this clone: Its antigen is unidentified.

The V and J genes are TRBV11-2 and TRBJ2-6; 9 nucleotides match TRBD1. The clonotype comes from a female donor in good health and CMV-seronegative. The material sequenced was PBMCs. CDR3 sequence (DNA): TGTGCCAGCAGCAGACGACAGGGGGATGCTGGGGCCAACGTCCTGACTTTC. This gives the protein CASSRRQGDAGANVLTF.